Below, 10 T cell receptor beta chains from the same sample are listed, as sequenced in a study of T cell changes during pregnancy in multiple sclerosis. TCRdb keeps only in-frame clones here, not all; method: immunoSEQ multiplex PCR. The sample includes about 40,000 clones, roughly 94% of them seen just once. The material was peripheral blood, obtained in the third trimester of pregnancy. All receptors come from a female donor with multiple sclerosis, enrolled in a pregnancy study.

This chain connects TRBV6-6 to TRBJ1-6; unclear D gene. The germline V gene encodes CDR1 MNHNY and CDR2 SVGAGI (reference sequence). Trimming shortened V by 7 bases and J by 4 bases, and 8 bases separated the two germline ends. The CDR3 loop spans 13 amino acids. CDR3 in amino acids: CASTTDYNSPLHF. CDR3 coding DNA: TGTGCCAGCACCACAGATTATAATTCACCCCTCCACTTT.

The chain recombines TRBV19 with TRBJ2-2, with 13 bases that match TRBD2. Germline V lookup: CDR1 LNHDA, CDR2 SQIVND (reference sequence). V lost 5 bases and J lost 0; bases outside the gene matches: 18. CDR3 length: 22 amino acids. The CDR3 loop reads CASSLTRKTSGGGQTNTGELFF. CDR3 nucleotide sequence: TGTGCCAGTAGTCTTACACGGAAAACTAGCGGGGGGGGCCAAACGAACACCGGGGAGCTGTTTTTT. The whole variable domain, remainder taken from reference TRBV19 and TRBJ2-2, is DGGITQSPKYLFRKEGQNVTLSCEQNLNHDAMYWYRQDPGQGLRLIYYSQIVNDFQKGDIAEGYSVSREKKESFPLTVTSAQKNPTAFYLCASSLTRKTSGGGQTNTGELFFGEGSRLTVL.

V gene TRBV7-2 combines with J gene TRBJ1-2; D remains unclear. This CDR3 is 11 amino acids long. The ends were cut back, 6 bases at V and 3 bases at J, with 5 bases in the middle. Germline assignment: CDR1 SGHTA and CDR2 FQGNSA. CDR3 sequence reads: CASRRDYGYTF. CDR3 nucleotides: TGTGCCAGCAGACGGGACTATGGCTACACCTTC.

The chain links TRBV11-3 to TRBJ2-7; tentatively, D is TRBD2 (7 bases). The V gene lost 10 bases and the J gene lost 4 bases, with 17 bases spanning the gap. The CDR3 is 13 amino acids. Germline V lookup: CDR1 SGHNT, CDR2 YENEEA. CDR3 sequence reads: CATGEGGGYEQYF. DNA for the CDR3: TGTGCCACCGGCGAGGGGGGGGGATACGAGCAGTACTTC.

The chain employs TRBV14 and TRBJ1-2; unclear D gene. This CDR3 has 17 amino acids. The V end was cut by 2 bases, the J end by 4 bases, with 20 bases between. Germline lookup yields CDR1 SGHDN and CDR2 FVKESK. DNA for the CDR3: TGTGCCAGCAGCCAACCGGGCTCAACTCCGAGGGTCTATGGCTACACCTTC. The encoded protein is CASSQPGSTPRVYGYTF.

The chain has TRBV27 and TRBJ2-1; 8 bases match TRBD2. Germline V gene lookup returns CDR1 MNHEY and CDR2 SMNVEV (reference sequence). The CDR3 has 14 amino acids. The J segment lost 6 bases and the V segment lost 7 bases, leaving 8 bases of the junction unmatched. The chain's CDR3 is CASTLTGGANEQFF. Here the CDR3 DNA reads TGTGCCAGCACGTTAACCGGGGGGGCCAATGAGCAGTTCTTC.

The chain is built from TRBV6-5 and TRBJ1-1; D gene ambiguous. This CDR3 is built from 13 residues. The V end was cut by 5 bases, the J end by 0 bases, with 7 bases between. Looked up from germline, CDR1 is MNHEY and CDR2 is SVGAGI. This chain's CDR3 is CASSQHLNTEAFF. DNA of the CDR3: TGTGCCAGCAGTCAACACCTGAACACTGAAGCTTTCTTT.

The V and J genes are TRBV7-2 and TRBJ1-6; TRBD1 agrees at 7 bases. This CDR3 region has 14 residues. V trimming: 6 bases; J trimming: 4 bases; junction bases outside the gene matches: 3. CDR1 is SGHTA, CDR2 FQGNSA, per germline. The CDR3 nucleotides are TGTGCCAGCAGTTTACAGGGGTATAATTCACCCCTCCACTTT. Protein sequence: CASSLQGYNSPLHF.

V is TRBV10-3 and J is TRBJ2-7; the match to TRBD2 covers 14 bases. The CDR3 covers 15 residues. Looked up from germline, CDR1 is ENHRY and CDR2 is SYGVKD. The V and J ends lost 2 bases and 3 bases, in that order; junction bases with no gene match: 0. CDR3 sequence reads: CAISEGTSGSYEQYF. The CDR3 bases are TGTGCCATCAGTGAGGGGACTAGCGGGAGCTACGAGCAGTACTTC.

This clone is a singleton in its sample. The chain combines TRBV5-6 with TRBJ2-7; D is perhaps TRBD2 (5 bases). The CDR3 extends over 15 amino acids. Germline values: CDR1 SGHDT, CDR2 YYEEEE. V gave up 4 bases and J gave up 7 bases, with 21 bases separating them. DNA for the CDR3: TGTGCCAGCAGCCCGGATCCTGGGTCGAGAGGGGAGCAGTACTTC. Encoded protein: CASSPDPGSRGEQYF.